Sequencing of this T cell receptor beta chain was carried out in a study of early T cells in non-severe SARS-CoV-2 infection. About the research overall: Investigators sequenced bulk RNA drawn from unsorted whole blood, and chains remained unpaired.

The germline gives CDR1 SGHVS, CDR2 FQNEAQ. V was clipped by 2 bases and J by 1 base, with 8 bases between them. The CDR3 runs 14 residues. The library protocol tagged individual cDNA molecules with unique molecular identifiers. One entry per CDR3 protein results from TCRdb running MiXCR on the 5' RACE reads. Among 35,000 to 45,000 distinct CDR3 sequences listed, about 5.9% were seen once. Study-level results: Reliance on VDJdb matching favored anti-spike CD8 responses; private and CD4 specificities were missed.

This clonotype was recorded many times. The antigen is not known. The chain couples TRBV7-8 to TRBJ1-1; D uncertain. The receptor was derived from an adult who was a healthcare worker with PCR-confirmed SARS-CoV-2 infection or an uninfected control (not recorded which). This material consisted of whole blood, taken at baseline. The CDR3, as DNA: TGTGCCAGCAGCTTAACGGGAGGGAACACTGAAGCTTTCTTT. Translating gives CASSLTGGNTEAFF. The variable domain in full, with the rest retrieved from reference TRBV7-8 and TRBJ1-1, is GAGVSQSPRYKVAKRGQDVALRCDPISGHVSLFWYQQALGQGPEFLTYFQNEAQLDKSGLPSDRFFAERPEGSVSTLKIQRTQQEDSAVYLCASSLTGGNTEAFFGQGTRLTVV.